A single sample gave rise to the 31 T cell receptor beta chains below, sequenced in a study of CD8 T cells in Susac syndrome. With random hexamers, reverse transcription was performed on roughly 0.45 to 1 ug of RNA. TCRdb re-called the immunoSEQ multiplex PCR reads through MiXCR, storing one row per CDR3 protein. The repertoire includes some 120,000 distinct CDR3 sequences, nearly 95% of them detected once, and more than 0.1% sits in the top ten. Sequencing was carried out using CD4+ T cells from PBMCs. Every receptor here comes from a human donor in good health.

The chain carries TRBV5-1 and TRBJ2-5; 11 positions agree with TRBD1. CDR1 and CDR2 (germline): SGHRS, YFSETQ. The CDR3 is made up of 18 amino acids. After removal of 2 bases from V and 4 bases from J, the junction contained 13 bases not matched to a gene. As DNA, the CDR3 is TGCGCCAGCAGCTTTGAGGTATACCGGACAGGGGGCCGAGAGACCCAGTACTTC. Residues: CASSFEVYRTGGRETQYF.

V is TRBV28 and J is TRBJ1-5; D not certain. V was clipped by 8 bases and J by 1 base, with 15 bases between them. This CDR3 comprises 15 residues. CDR1 is MDHEN and CDR2 is SYDVKM in the germline V gene. The CDR3 loop is CASVLGPRSNQPQHF. The CDR3 DNA sequence: TGTGCCAGCGTTCTGGGCCCACGAAGCAATCAGCCCCAGCATTTT. The entire variable domain, with the rest obtained from reference TRBV28 and TRBJ1-5, is as follows: DVKVTQSSRYLVKRTGEKVFLECVQDMDHENMFWYRQDPGLGLRLIYFSYDVKMKEKGDIPEGYSVSREKKERFSLILESASTNQTSMYLCASVLGPRSNQPQHFGDGTRLSIL.

The chain couples TRBV18 to TRBJ2-5, with TRBD1 matching 7 bases. CDR1 is KGHSH, CDR2 LQKENI, per germline. This CDR3 is 14 amino acids long. The V segment lost 1 base and the J segment 4 bases; nucleotides outside the gene matches: 3. CDR3 region: CASSPQGAGETQYF. The CDR3 nucleotides read TGTGCCAGCTCACCACAGGGGGCCGGAGAGACCCAGTACTTC.

The chain is built from TRBV6-5 and TRBJ2-1, with 7 bases fitting TRBD2. Unmatched junction bases numbered 7, after V lost 6 bases and J lost 2 bases. CDR1 and CDR2 (germline): MNHEY, SVGAGI. The CDR3 is 15 residues long. CDR3 protein: CASRESGTTYNEQFF. In DNA form, the CDR3 reads TGTGCCAGCAGAGAAAGCGGGACGACCTACAATGAGCAGTTCTTC.

This clonotype appeared once. The chain has TRBV23-1 and TRBJ1-1; no reliable D call. TRBV23-1 is known as an ORF, though its function is uncertain. The CDR3 length is 17 residues. Between the trimmed V and J ends, which lost 0 bases and 8 bases, there was a span of 22 bases. The CDR3 region has the DNA TGCGCCAGCAGTCAATCGGCGTCTACAATCGTCCGAACCGAAGCTTTCTTT. Translating gives CASSQSASTIVRTEAFF.

The chain is built from TRBV12-3 or TRBV12-4 and TRBJ1-2; TRBD1 matches at 7 bases. V lost 10 bases, J lost 7 bases, and 12 bases stayed unmatched. The CDR3 consists of 13 residues. DNA of the CDR3: TGTGCCACCAGAGACAGGGAGCAAGGTGGCTACACCTTC. This translates into CATRDREQGGYTF.

The rearrangement links TRBV27 to TRBJ2-3; 10 bases match TRBD1. The CDR3 totals 18 residues. Trimming cost V 4 bases and J 1 base; bases outside gene matches: 11. Germline V CDR1 and CDR2: MNHEY, SMNVEV (reference sequence). CDR3 nucleotides: TGTGCCAGCAGTTCGACAGGGGGCGCCTGGGGAGGCACAGATACGCAGTATTTT. This translates into CASSSTGGAWGGTDTQYF.

This rearrangement joins TRBV5-1 to TRBJ1-1; possible D gene TRBD1, 5 bases. Trimming shortened V by 5 bases and J by 4 bases, and 15 bases separated the two germline ends. CDR1 SGHRS and CDR2 YFSETQ come from the germline V gene. There are 14 residues in the CDR3. The CDR3 is CASSAQDRGTEAFF. The CDR3 DNA is TGCGCCAGCAGTGCACAGGACCGGGGCACTGAAGCTTTCTTT.

The chain employs TRBV11-2 and TRBJ2-1; tentatively, D is TRBD1 or TRBD2 (5 bases each). The V gene lost 4 bases and the J gene lost 7 bases, with 14 bases spanning the gap. The CDR3 totals 14 residues. From germline, CDR1 is SGHAT and CDR2 FQNNGV. DNA for the CDR3: TGTGCCAGCAGCTATTCCGGGACGAGGAATGAGCAGTTCTTC. As protein: CASSYSGTRNEQFF. The complete variable domain, with remaining parts taken from reference TRBV11-2 and TRBJ2-1, reads EAGVAQSPRYKIIEKRQSVAFWCNPISGHATLYWYQQILGQGPKLLIQFQNNGVVDDSQLPKDRFSAERLKGVDSTLKIQPAKLEDSAVYLCASSYSGTRNEQFFGPGTRLTVL.

The CDR3 DNA follows: TGTGCCAGCAGCTTTTGGACAGGGGGAATAGTGAACGAGCAGTACTTC. This encodes CASSFWTGGIVNEQYF. The chain links TRBV7-9 to TRBJ2-7, with 10 bases lining up with TRBD1. V dropped 3 bases and J dropped 5; count of bases not matched to a gene: 10. The CDR3 runs 16 residues. Germline CDR1 and CDR2: SEHNR and FQNEAQ (reference sequence).

The chain employs TRBV2 and TRBJ2-5; TRBD2 matches 10 bases. The junction had 1 base not matched to a gene; V was cut back by 6 bases and J by 0 bases. CDR3 size: 14 residues. Germline CDR1 reads SNHLY; CDR2 reads FYNNEI. The CDR3 DNA reads as TGTGCCAGCAGAGGACTAGCGGACCAAGAGACCCAGTACTTC. It yields the protein CASRGLADQETQYF.

V gene TRBV4-1 combines with J gene TRBJ1-4; D perhaps matches TRBD1 (5 bases). The CDR3 length is 16 residues. Per the germline V gene, CDR1 is MGHRA and CDR2 is YSYEKL. The ends were cut back, 0 bases at V and 7 bases at J, with 15 bases in the middle. CDR3 bases: TGCGCCAGCAGCCAAGATCGTGCCCCGAGGGGTGAAAAACTGTTTTTT. It translates to CASSQDRAPRGEKLFF.

The V and J genes are TRBV4-1 and TRBJ2-7; a possible D gene is TRBD1 (6 bases). This CDR3 is 16 amino acids long. Trimming stripped 3 bases from V and 0 bases from J, with 15 bases between. Germline V lookup: CDR1 MGHRA, CDR2 YSYEKL. The CDR3 reads CASSHRYGTNSYEQYF. DNA of the CDR3: TGCGCCAGCAGCCACAGGTATGGGACAAACTCCTACGAGCAGTACTTC.

V is TRBV15 and J is TRBJ1-1; unclear D gene. The V gene's germline CDR1 is LNHNV and CDR2 YYDKDF (reference sequence). This CDR3 region has 12 residues. Trimming took off 5 bases at V and 5 bases at J, with 9 bases between the two ends. In DNA, the CDR3 is TGTGCCACCAGCTCAACGGGGACTGAAGCTTTCTTT. Translating gives CATSSTGTEAFF.

This clonotype came up once. The chain has TRBV6-2 or TRBV6-3 and TRBJ2-3; D is unclear. Germline CDR1 MNHEY, CDR2 SVGEGT. The CDR3 contains 14 residues. The V and J ends lost 2 bases and 6 bases respectively, with 12 bases between them. CDR3 nucleotides: TGTGCCAGCAGTTACCCGGACCGCGCGGATACGCAGTATTTT. It codes for CASSYPDRADTQYF.

The chain has TRBV7-6 and TRBJ2-7; D may be TRBD1 or TRBD2 (5 bases each). The CDR3 is 14 amino acids. V lost 5 bases and J 2 bases, leaving 13 bases between the germline ends. Looked up from germline, CDR1 is SGHVS and CDR2 is FNYEAQ. CDR3 sequence: CASSADGAPYEQYF. CDR3 nucleotides: TGTGCCAGCAGCGCCGACGGGGCCCCCTACGAGCAGTACTTC.

The chain is built from TRBV14 and TRBJ2-3, with unresolved D. Trimming left V 4 bases short and J 6 bases short, with 11 bases between. Looked up from germline, CDR1 is SGHDN and CDR2 is FVKESK. The CDR3 spans 13 residues. The chain's CDR3 is CASSRLSRDTQYF. The CDR3 DNA sequence: TGTGCCAGCAGCCGCCTCAGCCGGGATACGCAGTATTTT.

This clonotype was observed once. The CDR3 DNA is TGTGCCAGCAGGGAAACTAGCGGGGACACCGGGGAGCTGTTTTTT. It encodes CASRETSGDTGELFF. The chain uses TRBV5-4 and TRBJ2-2; 10 bases agree with TRBD2. The CDR3 extends over 15 amino acids. Germline V gives CDR1 SGHNT, CDR2 YYREEE (reference sequence). Losses at the gene ends were 5 bases for V and 3 bases for J; bases not matched to a gene: 4.

The chain joins TRBV29-1 to TRBJ1-1; tentatively, D is TRBD1 (6 bases). Germline loops: CDR1 SQVTM, CDR2 ANQGSEA. Trimming cost V 4 bases and J 1 base, with 10 bases left between them. CDR3 length: 13 amino acids. Here the CDR3 reads CSVGKTGNTEAFF. The CDR3 nucleotides read TGCAGCGTTGGAAAGACAGGGAACACTGAAGCTTTCTTT.

This chain links TRBV30 with TRBJ1-4, with 9 bases identical to TRBD1. The junction had 0 bases not matched to a gene; V was cut back by 0 bases and J by 7 bases. The CDR3 extends over 13 amino acids. Germline CDR1 is GTSNPN and CDR2 is SVGIG (reference sequence). Here the CDR3 reads CAWSVQGAEKLFF. The DNA of the CDR3 is TGTGCCTGGAGTGTACAGGGGGCTGAAAAACTGTTTTTT.

The rearrangement uses TRBV7-2 and TRBJ2-7, with D perhaps TRBD1 (6 bases). CDR1 is SGHTA, CDR2 FQGNSA, per germline. The CDR3 covers 16 residues. Trimming took off 4 bases at V and 6 bases at J, with 22 bases between the two ends. The CDR3 DNA follows: TGTGCCAGCAGCTCCCTAGGGGGAGTATCCTTTCGCGAGCAGTACTTC. This codes for CASSSLGGVSFREQYF.

The chain employs TRBV29-1 and TRBJ1-4; D gene ambiguous. V lost 5 bases to trimming and J lost 3 bases, with 4 bases between them. This CDR3 is 11 amino acids long. The germline V gene encodes CDR1 SQVTM and CDR2 ANQGSEA. CDR3 sequence: CSVISNEKLFF. The CDR3 DNA reads TGCAGCGTTATATCTAATGAAAAACTGTTTTTT.

The chain joins TRBV3-1 to TRBJ2-5; no definite D call. V gave up 1 base and J gave up 6 bases, with 3 bases separating them. Germline CDR1 and CDR2: LGHDT and YNNKEL (reference sequence). The CDR3 is 11 amino acids. In DNA form, the CDR3 reads TGTGCCAGCAGCCAAGTACAGACCCAGTACTTC. Protein product: CASSQVQTQYF.

The V and J genes are TRBV5-1 and TRBJ1-1, with a tentative D call TRBD1 (5 bases). Trimming pared 0 bases from V and 4 bases from J, leaving 13 bases between. CDR3 size: 15 residues. Germline CDR1 and CDR2: SGHRS and YFSETQ. CDR3 sequence (DNA): TGCGCCAGCAGCTTGGAGGGGTCTCGTCTCACTGAAGCTTTCTTT. Its translation is CASSLEGSRLTEAFF.

The chain recombines TRBV4-2 with TRBJ2-5; no reliable D call. This CDR3 region has 14 residues. Germline loops: CDR1 LGHNA, CDR2 YNFKEQ. Trimming left V 0 bases short and J 5 bases short, with 10 bases between. The CDR3 DNA is TGTGCCAGCAGCCAAGAAGCCAGTGGGGAGACCCAGTACTTC. It yields the protein CASSQEASGETQYF.

The rearrangement joins TRBV15 to TRBJ1-6; D is uncertain. V was pared by 5 bases and J by 6 bases, with 11 bases between. The CDR3 spans 14 residues. From germline, CDR1 is LNHNV and CDR2 YYDKDF (reference sequence). The CDR3 is CATSGTGFNSPLHF. The CDR3 bases are TGTGCCACCAGCGGTACGGGGTTTAATTCACCCCTCCACTTT.

The chain has TRBV18 and TRBJ1-3; the D gene is possibly TRBD1 (6 bases). The CDR3 is 15 amino acids. V lost 3 bases, J lost 8 bases, and 17 bases lay in between. Per germline, CDR1 KGHSH and CDR2 LQKENI. CDR3 amino acids: CASSPLAGAGDTIYF. CDR3 coding DNA: TGTGCCAGCTCACCTCTCGCAGGGGCCGGGGACACCATATATTTT.

The chain recombines TRBV27 with TRBJ2-4; D is uncertain. Per the germline V gene, CDR1 is MNHEY and CDR2 is SMNVEV (reference sequence). V lost 5 bases, J lost 1 base, and 9 bases lay in between. The CDR3 consists of 14 residues. CDR3 DNA: TGTGCCAGCAGTGCCTCTGGGGCCAAAAACATTCAGTACTTC. It is translated as CASSASGAKNIQYF.

Of note for this clonotype: Relative to the germline gene, one junction end is altered; a read error may explain this. The chain combines TRBV6-1 with TRBJ2-3; D gene ambiguous. The germline V gene encodes CDR1 MNHNS and CDR2 SASEGT. The CDR3 loop spans 15 amino acids. The CDR3 DNA follows: TGTGCCAGCAGCGAAGTGTCCGCAGGACGCGATACGCAGTATTTT. This codes for CASSEVSAGRDTQYF.

The chain couples TRBV5-1 to TRBJ1-1; weak D call: TRBD1 (5 bases). CDR1 is SGHRS, CDR2 YFSETQ, per germline. This CDR3 is 12 amino acids long. V was trimmed by 3 bases and J by 11 bases, leaving 14 bases between them. The CDR3, as DNA: TGCGCCAGCAGCTGGTCGGGAGCAGGGGCTTTCTTT. It encodes CASSWSGAGAFF.

This sequence joins TRBV5-4 and TRBJ2-1; 12 bases map to TRBD2. The length of the CDR3 is 20 residues. CDR1 SGHNT and CDR2 YYREEE come from the germline V gene (reference sequence). V lost 0 bases to trimming and J lost 5 bases; unmatched junction nucleotides: 15. In DNA form, the CDR3 reads TGTGCCAGCAGCTTGGGCGGATCTGGCGTGTGGACTAGCGGGAACAATGAGCAGTTCTTC. It translates to CASSLGGSGVWTSGNNEQFF. Full variable domain (remainder filled in from reference TRBV5-4 and TRBJ2-1): ETGVTQSPTHLIKTRGQQVTLRCSSQSGHNTVSWYQQALGQGPQFIFQYYREEENGRGNFPPRFSGLQFPNYSSELNVNALELDDSALYLCASSLGGSGVWTSGNNEQFFGPGTRLTVL.